Here is one TCR beta chain with its context. This clonotype was seen at least ten times. Base qualities are not recorded, but no much larger clone differs from it by a single base. TCR cDNA was synthesized by 5'RACE template switching, through which a universal primer site and unique molecular identifiers were introduced. Priming of cDNA synthesis was performed from both the TCR alpha and TCR beta constant segments. Two PCR steps were used to amplify libraries, with sample barcodes and sequencing adapters being added in the second step. Sequencing of the libraries was done on either Illumina HiSeq 2500 (2x100 bp) or NovaSeq (2x150 bp). For the original study's pipeline: MIGEC was used to demultiplex reads and collapse the reads into UMI consensus sequences, and MiXCR was used for V(D)J alignment. Using edgeR on replicate PBMC samples, clonotypes were called vaccine-responding if FDR was below 0.01 and the log2 fold change was above 5 up to day 15. Each bulk clonotype received a CD4 or CD8 identity based on whether the sequenced CD4 or CD8 repertoire contained that clonotype at higher abundance. Clonotypes enriched at least 10-fold in dextramer-positive over dextramer-negative fractions were defined as NS4B-specific, and CD4-biased clonotypes were excluded. Using fastp trimming at Q25 and MiXCR clonotype assembly, TCRdb reanalyzed the public sequencing data and kept in-frame beta chains. Each record represents a unique CDR3 protein, reported with the most common genes and DNA among its rows. These V and J calls rely on TCRdb rather than the paper's analysis. In all, the sample holds roughly 45,000 distinct CDR3 sequences, and about 7% of those were seen once. About 15% of the sample is held by the ten biggest clonotypes.

Trimming leaves V shorter by 7 bases and J shorter by 10 bases, with the junction holding 1 base beyond the gene matches. The CDR3 covers 11 residues, taking in both the cysteine and the phenylalanine. CDR3 DNA is the only sequence kept; it has 33 bases, read in frame from the first base. The germline V gene (reference sequence) yields SEHNR for CDR1 and FQNEAQ for CDR2. Per the publication, the treatment or condition label means: live attenuated yellow fever vaccine strain. A standard Ficoll-Paque protocol was used to isolate PBMCs from peripheral blood. Epitope-specific CD8 T cells were sorted with a dextramer loaded with the yellow fever NS4B epitope peptide, together with anti-CD3 and anti-CD8 staining. RNA was extracted with TriZol from bulk PBMCs, CD4 and CD8 fractions, and dextramer-positive and dextramer-negative fractions. The data belong to a study of T cells after yellow fever vaccination (dated by TCRdb to about 2019). General notes on the study: The SMART-Seq v4 Ultra Low Input RNA kit was used to prepare libraries from fractions with low cell numbers. Bulk TCR alpha and beta repertoires were sequenced longitudinally to track T-cell clones before and after primary and booster YFV17D yellow fever vaccination. The cohort comprised two healthy male donors, one aged 18 to 30 and one aged 30 to 40 years. Bulk PBMC replicates and cell subsets were isolated from blood drawn at multiple timepoints before and after both primary and secondary immunization. General findings and caveats noted by the study authors: Computational filtering was required because FACS-sorted repertoires could contain abundant contaminating clonotypes from the bulk population. Because only a couple of donors were included in the study, the extent to which the findings can be generalized is limited. The secondary T-cell response was found to be weaker but faster than the primary response, with a peak reached on day 5 rather than on day 15. A small share of clonotypes was detected in both CD4 and CD8 compartments, with the overlap likely arising from convergent recombination. After the booster, most clones that had expanded after primary vaccination were detected again (around 97% of CD4 and around nine tenths of CD8), suggesting broad maintenance of memory.

This specimen consisted of CD8+ T cells not binding an NS4B(214-222) dextramer, sorted from PBMCs, obtained 45 days after the yellow fever booster vaccination. In light of the paper, this sample's cell subset or site label describes: NS4B epitope dextramer-negative CD8 T cells. The chain is assembled from TRBV7-9 and TRBJ2-1; the central 10 bases match TRBD2. The clonotype comes from a man aged 30 to 45 who received the YFV17D yellow fever vaccine. At the DNA level, the sequence is TGTGCCAGCAATAGCGGGAGGGAGCAGTTCTTC. This translates into CASNSGREQFF.